The 19 T cell receptor beta chains below were found in one sample sequenced in a study of cytomegalovirus exposure and HLA in healthy donors. The PCR ran on 60 Vbeta and 13 Jbeta primers. TCRdb's table, derived via immunoSEQ multiplex PCR, lists solely in-frame clones and lacks some. The sample consists of about 130,000 clones, 75% to 90% of them appearing once. Sample: PBMCs. These receptor sequences come from a woman in her 40s in good health and CMV-seropositive.

The rearrangement links TRBV4-2 to TRBJ1-5; 10 bases map to TRBD1. With V trimmed by 4 bases and J by 5 bases, 2 bases remained unmatched. Germline V lookup: CDR1 LGHNA, CDR2 YNFKEQ. CDR3 length: 14 residues. The CDR3 nucleotides read TGTGCCAGCAGCCCGACAGGGGGCTATCAGCCCCAGCATTTT. Its protein product is CASSPTGGYQPQHF.

The DNA for the CDR3 is TGTGCCAGCAGCCTACCTGGAGCTAGCGGGAGAGTTGAACAAGAGACCCAGTACTTC. This sequence encodes CASSLPGASGRVEQETQYF. The chain has TRBV7-9 and TRBJ2-5, with 10 bases identical to TRBD2. The CDR3 covers 19 residues. Germline CDR1 SEHNR, CDR2 FQNEAQ (reference sequence). V dropped 5 bases and J dropped 2; count of bases not matched to a gene: 17.

This chain links TRBV18 with TRBJ1-4; D is unresolved. CDR1 is KGHSH and CDR2 is LQKENI in the germline V gene. The CDR3 is made up of 15 amino acids. Trimming stripped 3 bases from V and 3 bases from J, with 11 bases between. This CDR3 reads CASSPSAGSNEKLFF. In DNA, the CDR3 is TGTGCCAGCTCACCCTCCGCAGGATCTAATGAAAAACTGTTTTTT.

The chain is built from TRBV2 and TRBJ2-1; D may be TRBD2 (5 bases). The CDR3 sequence is 13 residues long. V was shortened by 5 bases and J by 7 bases, with 12 bases between the two germline ends. Germline values: CDR1 SNHLY, CDR2 FYNNEI. CDR3 in DNA: TGTGCCAGCAGTTCCGGGGTCGGTAATGAGCAGTTCTTC. This encodes CASSSGVGNEQFF.

The chain links TRBV9 to TRBJ2-3; 8 bases fit TRBD2. Germline CDR1 is SGDLS and CDR2 is YYNGEE. This CDR3 region has 15 residues. V lost 4 bases and J lost 6; bases outside the gene matches: 10. The CDR3 sequence: CASSPRAGGPDTQYF. CDR3 in DNA: TGTGCCAGCAGCCCCCGCGCGGGGGGCCCCGATACGCAGTATTTT.

V gene TRBV5-4 combines with J gene TRBJ2-3, with TRBD2 matching 8 bases. J gave up 0 bases and V 4 bases, and 7 bases lay outside the gene matches. The CDR3 has 16 residues. Germline V lookup: CDR1 SGHNT, CDR2 YYREEE (reference sequence). The CDR3 bases are TGTGCCAGCAGCCAGGGGACTAGTCCAAGCACAGATACGCAGTATTTT. Its protein is CASSQGTSPSTDTQYF. Supplemented by reference TRBV5-4 and TRBJ2-3, the full variable domain reads ETGVTQSPTHLIKTRGQQVTLRCSSQSGHNTVSWYQQALGQGPQFIFQYYREEENGRGNFPPRFSGLQFPNYSSELNVNALELDDSALYLCASSQGTSPSTDTQYFGPGTRLTVL.

The chain recombines TRBV2 with TRBJ2-7; possibly TRBD1 for D (5 bases). V was pared by 6 bases and J by 1 base, with 13 bases between. There are 14 residues in the CDR3. Germline CDR1 SNHLY, CDR2 FYNNEI. The CDR3 region has the DNA TGTGCCAGCAGCTCTGGACAACTTTCCTACGAGCAGTACTTC. Protein product: CASSSGQLSYEQYF.

This clone has a single count. The genes are TRBV30 and TRBJ2-1, with TRBD2 matching 10 bases. V gave up 6 bases and J gave up 1 base; unmatched junction bases: 12. The CDR3 has 17 residues. Germline-derived CDR1 and CDR2 are GTSNPN and SVGIG (reference sequence). The CDR3 sequence: CACQRGGSLGSYNEQFF. The CDR3 bases are TGTGCCTGTCAGCGGGGGGGGAGCCTGGGATCCTACAATGAGCAGTTCTTC.

The chain couples TRBV27 to TRBJ2-7, with TRBD2 as a possible D gene (5 bases). V lost 3 bases to trimming and J lost 1 base, with 10 bases between them. CDR1 MNHEY and CDR2 SMNVEV come from the germline V gene (reference sequence). This CDR3 comprises 14 residues. CDR3 amino acids: CASSLGVDSYEQYF. CDR3 sequence (DNA): TGTGCCAGCAGTTTGGGAGTTGATTCCTACGAGCAGTACTTC.

V usage is TRBV2 and J usage is TRBJ1-4; D possibly corresponds to TRBD1 (5 bases). This CDR3 has 12 amino acids. V lost 10 bases, J lost 5 bases, and 11 bases lay in between. Germline lookup yields CDR1 SNHLY and CDR2 FYNNEI. The CDR3 DNA reads TGTGCCACCCAGGGAACGAATGAAAAACTGTTTTTT. Its translation: CATQGTNEKLFF.

This rearrangement joins TRBV5-5 to TRBJ2-3, with 10 bases fitting TRBD2. Germline values: CDR1 SGHKS, CDR2 YYEKEE (reference sequence). J was trimmed by 4 bases and V by 0 bases; bases with no gene match: 5. The CDR3 runs to 16 residues. Here the CDR3 DNA reads TGTGCCAGCAGCTTGGGTAGCGGGGGGCCCCCAGATACGCAGTATTTT. Translating gives CASSLGSGGPPDTQYF. Filled out from reference TRBV5-5 and TRBJ2-3, the complete variable domain reads DAGVTQSPTHLIKTRGQQVTLRCSPISGHKSVSWYQQVLGQGPQFIFQYYEKEERGRGNFPDRFSARQFPNYSSELNVNALLLGDSALYLCASSLGSGGPPDTQYFGPGTRLTVL.

This clone has just a few counts. The V gene is TRBV19, the J gene TRBJ1-6; D is perhaps TRBD1 (6 bases). Per germline, CDR1 LNHDA and CDR2 SQIVND (reference sequence). V was pared by 7 bases and J by 10 bases, with 14 bases between. The CDR3 sequence is 13 residues long. CDR3: CASKEDSSSPLHF. CDR3 nucleotide sequence: TGTGCCAGTAAGGAGGACAGTTCGTCACCCCTCCACTTT.

This rearrangement joins TRBV9 to TRBJ2-7, with 11 bases matching TRBD1. J was trimmed by 7 bases and V by 4 bases; bases with no gene match: 7. CDR1 is SGDLS, CDR2 YYNGEE, per germline. The CDR3 totals 14 residues. The CDR3 DNA sequence: TGTGCCAGCAGCAGAGGACAGGGGGCGGGTGAGCAGTACTTC. This encodes CASSRGQGAGEQYF.

This sequence joins TRBV29-1 and TRBJ2-1, with TRBD2 matching over 8 bases. CDR3 size: 15 residues. The germline gives CDR1 SQVTM, CDR2 ANQGSEA. The trim removed 2 bases at V and 7 bases at J, leaving 10 bases unmatched. In nucleotides, the CDR3 is TGCAGCGTTGAACCCTCCCGGGGGGGGGCAAATGAGCAGTTCTTC. Translated: CSVEPSRGGANEQFF.

This clone has more than one count but fewer than ten. One end of the junction is discordant with germline, which a read error may explain. The chain combines TRBV7-7 with TRBJ2-1, with 14 bases aligning to TRBD2. In germline, CDR1 is SSHAT, CDR2 FNYEAQ (reference sequence). The CDR3 has 15 residues. Here the CDR3 DNA reads TGTGCTAGCAGCCAAGGGACTAGCGGGAGTGAAGAGCAGTTCTTC. Its translation: CASSQGTSGSEEQFF.

Remarks on this clone: The germline gene is not matched at one end of the junction; a read error may be the cause. This chain connects TRBV7-9 to TRBJ2-5, with a weak D call TRBD1 (6 bases). CDR3 length: 17 amino acids. Germline V gene lookup returns CDR1 SEHNR and CDR2 FQNEAQ (reference sequence). The CDR3 region has the DNA TGTTCCAGCAGCCAAGCCTTCTGGACAGTTACCCAAGAGACCCAGTACTTC. Protein: CSSSQAFWTVTQETQYF. The full variable domain, completed using reference TRBV7-9 and TRBJ2-5, is DTGVSQNPRHKITKRGQNVTFRCDPISEHNRLYWYRQTLGQGPEFLTYFQNEAQLEKSRLLSDRFSAERPKGSFSTLEIQRTEQGDSAMYLCSSSQAFWTVTQETQYFGPGTRLLVL.

The J gene is TRBJ2-1, the V gene TRBV27; 11 nucleotides agree with TRBD2. V was pared by 2 bases and J by 6 bases, with 3 bases of the junction left unmatched. There are 15 residues in the CDR3. In germline, CDR1 is MNHEY, CDR2 SMNVEV (reference sequence). The CDR3 nucleotides are TGTGCCAGCAGTTTAACTAGCGGGGGACCCAATGAGCAGTTCTTC. It is translated as CASSLTSGGPNEQFF.

The chain couples TRBV4-1 to TRBJ1-1, with D perhaps matching TRBD1 (5 bases). Germline V gives CDR1 MGHRA, CDR2 YSYEKL. The CDR3 extends over 15 amino acids. V shed 1 base and J shed 1 base, with 10 bases lying between them. As DNA, the CDR3 is TGCGCCAGCAGCCAAGGGTGGGGGGAGAACACTGAAGCTTTCTTT. Amino acids: CASSQGWGENTEAFF.

The chain carries TRBV9 and TRBJ2-7, with a weak D call TRBD1 (6 bases). The germline gives CDR1 SGDLS, CDR2 YYNGEE. Trimming removed 4 bases at V and 2 bases at J, with 19 bases between. The length of the CDR3 is 16 residues. CDR3: CASSSGPGTTAYEQYF. CDR3 coding DNA: TGTGCCAGCAGCTCAGGACCCGGGACAACAGCCTACGAGCAGTACTTC.